Following are 2 T cell receptor beta chains from one sample sequenced in a study of CD4 T cell repertoires in COVID-19. The protocol was immunoSEQ multiplex PCR, while the TCRdb copy is restricted to in-frame clones and leaves out a portion. The data hold 70,000 to 95,000 clones, with 83% observed a single time. The sequencing here drew on CD4+ T cells from peripheral blood, taken after recovery from COVID-19. Receptor source: a human donor who had COVID-19.

The rearrangement links TRBV21-1 to TRBJ2-7; the table assigns TRBD1, which was not confirmed against the DNA. TRBV21-1 is a pseudogene. The CDR3 has 16 residues. The CDR3 DNA reads as TGTGCCAGCAGCAACCCGCCGCAGGACAGGGTCTACGAGCAGTACTTC. Translation gives CASSNPPQDRVYEQYF.

The V gene is TRBV2, the J gene TRBJ2-7; TRBD1 matches at 10 bases. CDR1 and CDR2 from the germline V gene are SNHLY and FYNNEI. The CDR3 runs to 17 residues. Trimming at V came to 7 bases and at J to 2 bases, leaving 14 bases not matched to a gene. CDR3 protein: CASKGTGDMNSAYEQYF. The CDR3 coding sequence is TGTGCCAGCAAAGGGACAGGGGATATGAATAGCGCCTACGAGCAGTACTTC.